Described below is a single T cell receptor beta chain sequence and its context. Its target is unknown. This entry comes from a study of beta chain features in type 1 diabetes. Cell sorting via CD45RO/CCR7/CD25/CD127/CD95/CD27 was performed to obtain CD4+ naive, central memory, regulatory and stem cell-like memory cells. Study-wide findings and caveats: Sequencing of cDNA might inflate the share of cells that strongly express TCR. Patients' naive, central memory and regulatory TCRB repertoires appeared more alike than those of healthy donors. For Type 1 diabetes patients, all four CD4+ subsets carried TCRB CDR3s that were moderately but significantly shorter.

Trimming took off 5 bases at V and 6 bases at J, with 13 bases between the two ends. CDR3 size: 13 residues. CDR1 is MNHNY and CDR2 is SVGAGI in the germline V gene (reference sequence). Reverse transcribing all isolated RNA meant expressed TCRB transcripts were sequenced. Generated by immunoSEQ multiplex PCR, the TCRdb table keeps only in-frame clones and is missing some. The data contain almost 350,000 clones, approximately 9.7% of them singletons. This clonotype originated in a man aged 25-45 years with type 1 diabetes. V and J are TRBV6-6 and TRBJ1-1; possible D gene TRBD1, 6 bases. The sample consisted of central memory CD4+ T cells from blood. The chain's CDR3 is CASSGQGIAEAFF. The CDR3 DNA reads as TGTGCCAGCAGTGGGCAGGGGATCGCTGAAGCTTTCTTT.